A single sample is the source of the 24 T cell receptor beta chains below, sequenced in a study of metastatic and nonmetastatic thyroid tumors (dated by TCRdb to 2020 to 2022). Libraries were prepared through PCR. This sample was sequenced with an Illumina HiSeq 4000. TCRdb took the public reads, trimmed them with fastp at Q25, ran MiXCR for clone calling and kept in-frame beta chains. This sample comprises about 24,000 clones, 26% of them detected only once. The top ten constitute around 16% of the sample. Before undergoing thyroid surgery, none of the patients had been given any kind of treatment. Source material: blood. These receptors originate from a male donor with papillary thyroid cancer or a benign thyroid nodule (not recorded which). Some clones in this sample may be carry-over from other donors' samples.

The CDR3, as DNA: TGCGCCAGCAGCTCTGGGTATAAGATAGAATACGAGCAGTACTTC. Encoded protein: CASSSGYKIEYEQYF. This chain uses TRBV5-1 with TRBJ2-7; no reliable D call. This CDR3 contains 15 residues. V was pared by 3 bases and J by 4 bases, with 17 bases between. The germline CDR1 and CDR2 sequences are SGHRS and YFSETQ.

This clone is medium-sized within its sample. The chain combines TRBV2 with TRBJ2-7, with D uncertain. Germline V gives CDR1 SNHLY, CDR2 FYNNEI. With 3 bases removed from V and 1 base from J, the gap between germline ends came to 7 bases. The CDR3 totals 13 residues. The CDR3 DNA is TGTGCCAGCAGTGAGCACGGTTCCTACGAGCAGTACTTC. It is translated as CASSEHGSYEQYF.

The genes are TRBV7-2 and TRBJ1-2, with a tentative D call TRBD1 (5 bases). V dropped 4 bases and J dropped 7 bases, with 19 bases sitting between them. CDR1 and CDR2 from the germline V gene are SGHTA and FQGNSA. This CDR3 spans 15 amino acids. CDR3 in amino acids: CASSSGHGAPGGYTF. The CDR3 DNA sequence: TGTGCCAGCAGCTCAGGACATGGGGCCCCGGGTGGCTACACCTTC.

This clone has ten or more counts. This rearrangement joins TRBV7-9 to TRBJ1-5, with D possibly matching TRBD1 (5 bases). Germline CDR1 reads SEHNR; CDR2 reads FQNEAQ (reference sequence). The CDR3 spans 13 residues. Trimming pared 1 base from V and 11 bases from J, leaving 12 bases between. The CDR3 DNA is TGTGCCAGCAGCTTAGGGCCCGGGGCGGCCCAGCATTTT. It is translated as CASSLGPGAAQHF. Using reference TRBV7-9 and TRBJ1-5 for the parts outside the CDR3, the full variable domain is DTGVSQNPRHKITKRGQNVTFRCDPISEHNRLYWYRQTLGQGPEFLTYFQNEAQLEKSRLLSDRFSAERPKGSFSTLEIQRTEQGDSAMYLCASSLGPGAAQHFGDGTRLSIL.

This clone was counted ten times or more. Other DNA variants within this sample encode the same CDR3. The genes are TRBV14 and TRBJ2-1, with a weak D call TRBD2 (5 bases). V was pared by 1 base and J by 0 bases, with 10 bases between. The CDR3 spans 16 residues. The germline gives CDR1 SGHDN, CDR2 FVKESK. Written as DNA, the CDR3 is TGTGCCAGCAGCCAAGTGTCCGGGATCTCCTACAATGAGCAGTTCTTC. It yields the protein CASSQVSGISYNEQFF.

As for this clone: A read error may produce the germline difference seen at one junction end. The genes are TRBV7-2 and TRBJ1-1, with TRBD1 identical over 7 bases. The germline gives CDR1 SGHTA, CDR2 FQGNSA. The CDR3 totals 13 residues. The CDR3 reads CASRTGMKTEAFF. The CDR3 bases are TGTGCCAGCAGGACAGGGATGAAAACTGAAGCTTTCTTT.

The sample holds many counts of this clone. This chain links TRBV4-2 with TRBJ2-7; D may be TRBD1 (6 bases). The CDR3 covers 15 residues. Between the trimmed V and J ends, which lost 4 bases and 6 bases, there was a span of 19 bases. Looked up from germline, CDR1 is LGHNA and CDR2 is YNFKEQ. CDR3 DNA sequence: TGTGCCAGCAGCCCAACCGTACTAGAGGGGGTCGAGCAGTACTTC. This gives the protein CASSPTVLEGVEQYF.

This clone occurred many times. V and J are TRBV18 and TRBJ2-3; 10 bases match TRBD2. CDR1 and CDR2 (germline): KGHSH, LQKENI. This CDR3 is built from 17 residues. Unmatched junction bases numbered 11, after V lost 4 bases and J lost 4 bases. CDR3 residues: CASSLTSGLAKSDTQYF. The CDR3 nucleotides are TGTGCCAGCTCACTTACCTCGGGACTAGCGAAATCAGATACGCAGTATTTT.

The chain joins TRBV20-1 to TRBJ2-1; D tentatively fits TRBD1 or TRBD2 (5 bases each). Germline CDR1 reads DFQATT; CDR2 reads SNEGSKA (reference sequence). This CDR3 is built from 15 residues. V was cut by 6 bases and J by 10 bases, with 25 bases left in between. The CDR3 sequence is CSAHPGADGIREQFF. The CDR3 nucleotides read TGCAGTGCACACCCCGGGGCGGACGGCATACGAGAGCAGTTCTTC.

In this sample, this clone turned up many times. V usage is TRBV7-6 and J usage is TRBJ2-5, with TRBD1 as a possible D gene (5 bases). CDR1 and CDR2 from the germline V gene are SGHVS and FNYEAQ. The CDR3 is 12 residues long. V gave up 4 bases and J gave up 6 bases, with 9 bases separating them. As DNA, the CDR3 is TGTGCCAGCAGCTCGGACACCCAGACCCAGTACTTC. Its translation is CASSSDTQTQYF. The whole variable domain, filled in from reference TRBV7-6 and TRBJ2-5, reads GAGVSQSPRYKVTKRGQDVALRCDPISGHVSLYWYRQALGQGPEFLTYFNYEAQQDKSGLPNDRFSAERPEGSISTLTIQRTEQRDSAMYRCASSSDTQTQYFGPGTRLLVL.

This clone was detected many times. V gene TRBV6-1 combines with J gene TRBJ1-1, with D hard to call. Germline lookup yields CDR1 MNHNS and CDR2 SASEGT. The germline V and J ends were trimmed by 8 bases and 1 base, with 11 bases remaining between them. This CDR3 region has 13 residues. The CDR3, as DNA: TGTGCCAGCGTATGGGCGACGAACACTGAAGCTTTCTTT. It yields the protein CASVWATNTEAFF.

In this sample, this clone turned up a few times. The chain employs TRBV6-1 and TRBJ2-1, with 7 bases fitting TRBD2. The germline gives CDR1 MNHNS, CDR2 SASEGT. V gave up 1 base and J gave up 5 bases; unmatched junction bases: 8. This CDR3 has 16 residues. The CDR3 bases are TGTGCCAGCAGTGAAGAAGTGGGAGGGCCCCACAATGAGCAGTTCTTC. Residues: CASSEEVGGPHNEQFF.

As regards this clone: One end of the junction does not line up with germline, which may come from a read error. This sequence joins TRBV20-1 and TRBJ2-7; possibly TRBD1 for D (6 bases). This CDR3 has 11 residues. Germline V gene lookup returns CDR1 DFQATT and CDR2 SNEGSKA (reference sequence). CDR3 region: CSTPDSYGQYF. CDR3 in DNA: TGCAGTACACCGGACAGTTACGGGCAGTACTTC.

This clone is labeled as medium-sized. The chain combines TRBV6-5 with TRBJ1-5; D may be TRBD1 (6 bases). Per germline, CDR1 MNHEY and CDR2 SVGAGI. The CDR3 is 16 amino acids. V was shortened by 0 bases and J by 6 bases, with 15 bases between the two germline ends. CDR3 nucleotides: TGTGCCAGCAGTTACTCGCTTCCAACAGGGCGTCAGCCCCAGCATTTT. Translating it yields CASSYSLPTGRQPQHF.

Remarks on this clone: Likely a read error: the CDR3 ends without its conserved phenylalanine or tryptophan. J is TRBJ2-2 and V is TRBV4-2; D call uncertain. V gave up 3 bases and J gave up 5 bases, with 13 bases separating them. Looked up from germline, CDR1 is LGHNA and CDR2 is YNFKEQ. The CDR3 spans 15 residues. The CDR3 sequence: CASSQPSRYTGELFS. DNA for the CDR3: TGTGCCAGCAGCCAGCCCTCACGCTATACCGGGGAGCTGTTTTCT.

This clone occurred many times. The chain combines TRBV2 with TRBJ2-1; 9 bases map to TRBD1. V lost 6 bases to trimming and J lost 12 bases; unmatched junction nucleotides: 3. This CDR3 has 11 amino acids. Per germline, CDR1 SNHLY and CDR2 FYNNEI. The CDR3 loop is CASRETGGQFF. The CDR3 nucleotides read TGTGCCAGCAGAGAGACAGGGGGGCAGTTCTTC.

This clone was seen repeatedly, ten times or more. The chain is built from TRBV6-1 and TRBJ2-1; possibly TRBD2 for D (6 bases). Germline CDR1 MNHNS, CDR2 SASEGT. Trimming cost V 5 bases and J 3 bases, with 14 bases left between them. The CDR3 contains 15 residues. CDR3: CASSLAPSDYNEQFF. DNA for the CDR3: TGTGCCAGCAGTTTGGCCCCTAGCGACTACAATGAGCAGTTCTTC.

The CDR3 is CASSHRLAYGYTF. CDR3 coding DNA: TGTGCCAGCAGCCACCGGCTTGCCTATGGCTACACCTTC. This chain links TRBV6-1 with TRBJ1-2; D gene uncertain. Germline CDR1 is MNHNS and CDR2 is SASEGT. The CDR3 has 13 amino acids. The V and J ends lost 6 bases and 4 bases respectively, with 12 bases between them.

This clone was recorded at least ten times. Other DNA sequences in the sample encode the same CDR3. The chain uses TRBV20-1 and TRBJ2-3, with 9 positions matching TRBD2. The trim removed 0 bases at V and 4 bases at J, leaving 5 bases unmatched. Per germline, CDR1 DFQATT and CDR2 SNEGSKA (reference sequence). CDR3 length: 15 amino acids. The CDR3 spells CSARDPSGASDTQYF. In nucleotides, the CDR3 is TGCAGTGCTAGAGATCCTAGCGGGGCCTCAGATACGCAGTATTTT.

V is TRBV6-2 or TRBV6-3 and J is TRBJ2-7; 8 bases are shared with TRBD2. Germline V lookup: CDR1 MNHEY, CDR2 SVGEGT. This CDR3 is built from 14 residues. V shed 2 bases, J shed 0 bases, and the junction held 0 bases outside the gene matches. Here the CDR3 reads CASSYGTSSYEQYF. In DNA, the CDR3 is TGTGCCAGCAGTTACGGGACTAGCTCCTACGAGCAGTACTTC.

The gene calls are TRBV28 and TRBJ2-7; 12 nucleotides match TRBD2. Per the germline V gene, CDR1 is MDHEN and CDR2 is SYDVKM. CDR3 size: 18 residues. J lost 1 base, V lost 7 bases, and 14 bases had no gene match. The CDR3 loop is CASTPGGTSGLLSYEQYF. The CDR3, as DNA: TGTGCCAGCACCCCTGGAGGGACTAGCGGGCTGCTTTCCTACGAGCAGTACTTC.

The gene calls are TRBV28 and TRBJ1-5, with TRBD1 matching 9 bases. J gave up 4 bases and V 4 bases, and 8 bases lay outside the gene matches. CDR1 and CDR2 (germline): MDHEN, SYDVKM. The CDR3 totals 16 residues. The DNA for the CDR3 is TGTGCCAGCAGTTATCGCCGGGACAGGGTTAATCAGCCCCAGCATTTT. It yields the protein CASSYRRDRVNQPQHF.

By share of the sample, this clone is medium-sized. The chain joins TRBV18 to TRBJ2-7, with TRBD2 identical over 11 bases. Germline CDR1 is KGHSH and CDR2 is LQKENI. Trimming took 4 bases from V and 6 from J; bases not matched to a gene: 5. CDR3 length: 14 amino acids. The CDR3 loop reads CASSLLAGEGEQYF. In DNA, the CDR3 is TGTGCCAGCTCACTACTAGCGGGAGAAGGCGAGCAGTACTTC.

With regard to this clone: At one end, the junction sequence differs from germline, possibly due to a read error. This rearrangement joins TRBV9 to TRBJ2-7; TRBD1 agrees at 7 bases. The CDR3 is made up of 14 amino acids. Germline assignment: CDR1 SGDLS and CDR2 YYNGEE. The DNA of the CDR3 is TGTGCCATCAGCGTGGACAGGTGTGGGTACGAGCAGTACTTC. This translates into CAISVDRCGYEQYF.